These 4 T cell receptor beta chains originate from one sample sequenced in a study of T cell responses to AZD1222 COVID-19 vaccine. The table came from immunoSEQ multiplex PCR; TCRdb's copy has only in-frame clones and leaves some out. Of tens of thousands of clones listed, approximately 85% are singletons. The specimen was peripheral blood, collected 28 days after the second AZD1222 dose. The receptors were sampled from an adult who received the AZD1222 COVID-19 vaccine.

This clone was counted once. The chain combines TRBV7-2 with TRBJ2-1, with 7 bases aligning to TRBD2. The ends lost 5 bases at V and 7 bases at J; junction bases unmatched: 11. This CDR3 spans 15 amino acids. Germline assignment: CDR1 SGHTA and CDR2 FQGNSA. CDR3 amino acids: CASSPTWLAVNEQFF. The CDR3 bases are TGTGCCAGCAGCCCAACTTGGCTAGCGGTGAATGAGCAGTTCTTC.

The table lists this clone with a few counts. The chain employs TRBV7-9 and TRBJ1-3, with D perhaps matching TRBD1 (5 bases). Germline CDR1 SEHNR, CDR2 FQNEAQ (reference sequence). The CDR3 loop spans 15 amino acids. V lost 5 bases to trimming and J lost 3 bases, with 14 bases between them. The CDR3 here is CASSPPPRVGNTIYF. In nucleotides, the CDR3 is TGTGCCAGCAGCCCGCCACCCAGGGTTGGAAACACCATATATTTT.

V gene TRBV2 combines with J gene TRBJ1-5; weak D call: TRBD1 (5 bases). Germline V gene data show CDR1 as SNHLY and CDR2 as FYNNEI. The CDR3 contains 19 residues. V lost 0 bases, J lost 2 bases, and 20 bases lay in between. This CDR3 reads CASSEARVTGWIGNQPQHF. CDR3 bases: TGTGCCAGCAGTGAAGCCCGGGTAACAGGTTGGATCGGCAATCAGCCCCAGCATTTT.

The chain uses TRBV12-5 and TRBJ1-3; D possibly corresponds to TRBD1 (5 bases). This CDR3 region has 17 residues. Trimming stripped 3 bases from V and 0 bases from J, with 15 bases between. Per germline, CDR1 LGHNT and CDR2 FRNRAP. In nucleotides, the CDR3 is TGTGCTAGTGGTTTCTCTACAGGACCGACCTCTGGAAACACCATATATTTT. It encodes CASGFSTGPTSGNTIYF.